The rows below give T cell receptor beta chains drawn from one sample of a study of blood T cell repertoires in COVID-19. Profiling relied on immunoSEQ multiplex PCR, and the TCRdb table lists in-frame clones only, not all of them. The table shows 180,000 or so clones, with 78% occurring only once. Input material: peripheral blood. These receptors came from a woman at least 80 years old with active or convalescent COVID-19. Both conserved end residues are part of each CDR3. D genes are given only for firm matches. Clone size is stated in some rows and not others, as once, few, many or a class when expanded.

v_gene,d_gene,abundance,j_gene,CDR3aa,CDR3nt
TRBV5-4,.,.,TRBJ1-6,CASSRPRENSPLHF,TGTGCCAGCAGCCGACCTAGAGAGAATTCACCCCTCCACTTT
TRBV2,.,few,TRBJ2-6,CASSVDRPWGANVLTF,TGTGCCAGCAGTGTTGACAGGCCCTGGGGGGCCAACGTCCTGACTTTC
TRBV9,TRBD2,.,TRBJ2-2,CASSPMGGGNTGELFF,TGTGCCAGCAGCCCCATGGGCGGGGGGAACACCGGGGAGCTGTTTTTT
TRBV9,.,.,TRBJ2-1,CASSGRDFSSYNEQFF,TGTGCCAGCAGCGGCCGGGACTTCAGCTCCTACAATGAGCAGTTCTTC
TRBV19,.,.,TRBJ1-2,CASNPSTGLDYGYTF,TGTGCCAGCAACCCCTCAACAGGGTTGGACTATGGCTACACCTTC
TRBV4-2,TRBD2,.,TRBJ2-3,CASSQVGTSGGRLSTDTQYF,TGTGCCAGCAGCCAAGTCGGGACTAGCGGGGGACGGTTGAGCACAGATACGCAGTATTTT
TRBV18,TRBD1,.,TRBJ2-7,CASSPDGTAVFYEQYF,TGTGCCAGCTCACCTGACGGGACAGCAGTCTTCTACGAGCAGTACTTC
TRBV4-1,.,.,TRBJ1-2,CASSLPGDGYTF,TGCGCCAGCAGCCTTCCGGGGGATGGCTACACCTTC
TRBV12-5,.,.,TRBJ2-1,CASGPGVGSYNEQFF,TGTGCTAGTGGACCGGGGGTCGGGTCCTACAATGAGCAGTTCTTC
TRBV5-1,.,.,TRBJ2-2,CASSLDPLGVTGELFF,TGCGCCAGCAGCTTGGATCCCCTCGGGGTCACCGGGGAGCTGTTTTTT
TRBV19,.,.,TRBJ2-1,CASSIGRGRLNEQFF,TGTGCCAGTAGTATAGGCAGGGGTAGGTTAAATGAGCAGTTCTTC
TRBV5-1,.,.,TRBJ2-7,CASSLPAGVEQYF,TGCGCCAGCAGCTTGCCCGCAGGGGTCGAGCAGTACTTC
TRBV3-1/TRBV3-2,.,.,TRBJ2-1,CASSQDIDRQFF,TGTGCCAGCAGCCAAGATATCGATAGGCAGTTCTTC
TRBV6-5,.,.,TRBJ1-2,CASSYVAGRGGYTF,TGTGCCAGCAGTTACGTTGCAGGCCGTGGGGGCTACACCTTC
TRBV9,TRBD2,.,TRBJ2-3,CASSKAGGATDTQYF,TGTGCCAGCTCCAAAGCGGGGGGCGCGACAGATACGCAGTATTTT